This T cell receptor (beta chain) was obtained from a study of cytomegalovirus exposure and HLA in healthy donors. The wider study: Sequencing of some 190 million T cells in an earlier analysis found 100 million to 140 million unique TCR beta sequences. HLA-typed donors were the source of roughly 80 million unique TCRs held in an early data release.

This CDR3 is built from 12 residues. V was pared by 8 bases and J by 6 bases, with 5 bases of the junction left unmatched. Looked up from germline, CDR1 is SNHLY and CDR2 is FYNNEI. Use of 60 Vbeta and 13 Jbeta primers characterized the PCR. Repertoires were generated with immunoSEQ multiplex PCR, while TCRdb's copy carries only in-frame clones and drops some. The sample carries some 170,000 clones, almost 80% recorded once. The sequenced material came from PBMCs. The rearrangement joins TRBV2 to TRBJ1-2, with 8 bases matching TRBD1. The clonotype was recovered from a man aged 35-49 years in good health and CMV-seropositive. The CDR3 DNA reads as TGTGCCAGCCGAGACAGGGGAGATGGCTACACCTTC. Protein product: CASRDRGDGYTF.